Listed here are 25 T cell receptor beta chains from one sample, sequenced in a study of control samples from healthy donors and cancer patients. Produced via immunoSEQ multiplex PCR; TCRdb's table is partial and in-frame only. This sample has tens of thousands of clones; 75% to 90% occur once, and the top ten carry 5.5% to 7.5%. Sequenced sample: blood. Every receptor here comes from a man aged 45 to 65 in good health.

This sequence joins TRBV4-3 and TRBJ1-1, with D unresolved. This CDR3 contains 15 residues. Germline V lookup: CDR1 LGHNA, CDR2 YSLEER. V lost 0 bases and J lost 5, with 13 bases in between. CDR3 region: CASSQEEGVGTEAFF. CDR3 bases: TGCGCCAGCAGCCAAGAGGAGGGCGTGGGGACTGAAGCTTTCTTT.

The chain couples TRBV24-1 to TRBJ2-1, with 9 bases identical to TRBD1. The CDR3 runs to 16 residues. V was pared by 5 bases and J by 6 bases, with 10 bases of the junction left unmatched. Germline CDR1 and CDR2: KGHDR and SFDVKD. CDR3 in DNA: TGTGCCACCAGTGGTTTTCGGGGGACAGGGACCAATGAGCAGTTCTTC. As protein: CATSGFRGTGTNEQFF.

CDR3 residues: CASSPAGWANSPLHF. CDR3 DNA: TGTGCCAGCAGCCCCGCCGGATGGGCCAATTCACCCCTCCACTTT. J is TRBJ1-6 and V is TRBV7-2, with no clear D. The CDR3 spans 15 residues. V was cut by 5 bases and J by 7 bases, with 15 bases left in between. Germline V gene lookup returns CDR1 SGHTA and CDR2 FQGNSA.

The chain employs TRBV18 and TRBJ1-1, with TRBD1 as a possible D gene (5 bases). Germline V CDR1 and CDR2: KGHSH, LQKENI. The CDR3 sequence is 16 residues long. The V gene lost 2 bases and the J gene lost 5 bases, with 18 bases spanning the gap. In nucleotides, the CDR3 is TGTGCCAGCTCACCAAGGGCAGGCGTCCAGGGTACTGAAGCTTTCTTT. It translates to CASSPRAGVQGTEAFF.

This sequence joins TRBV4-3 and TRBJ2-4, with D perhaps being TRBD1 or TRBD2 (5 bases each). CDR1 is LGHNA and CDR2 is YSLEER in the germline V gene. This CDR3 spans 17 amino acids. V shed 10 bases and J shed 0 bases, with 22 bases lying between them. The CDR3 bases are TGCGCCACCTTAAGCTGGGGGTTAGCCCTAGCCAAAAACATTCAGTACTTC. The encoded protein is CATLSWGLALAKNIQYF.

The count of this clone is one. V is TRBV7-9 and J is TRBJ1-1, with D uncertain. CDR3 length: 13 amino acids. Germline loops: CDR1 SEHNR, CDR2 FQNEAQ (reference sequence). Trimming removed 4 bases at V and 4 bases at J, with 10 bases between. CDR3 sequence reads: CASSSTAGTEAFF. The CDR3 DNA is TGTGCCAGCAGCTCCACGGCAGGCACTGAAGCTTTCTTT.

This clone is a singleton in its sample. The chain links TRBV30 to TRBJ1-2, with no clear D. Per germline, CDR1 GTSNPN and CDR2 SVGIG (reference sequence). The V end lost 1 base, the J end lost 8 bases, and 14 bases lay between the germline ends. The CDR3 runs to 13 residues. The chain's CDR3 is CAWSASSTSGYTF. The CDR3 DNA reads as TGTGCCTGGAGTGCGTCCTCGACAAGCGGCTACACCTTC.

In its sample, this clone was seen a few times. The V gene is TRBV6-4, the J gene TRBJ2-6; D call uncertain. CDR1 is MRHNA and CDR2 is SNTAGT in the germline V gene. There are 14 residues in the CDR3. The V end lost 1 base, the J end lost 1 base, and 2 bases lay between the germline ends. The CDR3 sequence: CASSDFSGANVLTF. The CDR3 DNA follows: TGTGCCAGCAGTGACTTTTCTGGGGCCAACGTCCTGACTTTC.

The V call is TRBV6-4, the J call TRBJ2-2; D is unresolved. V shed 0 bases and J shed 2 bases, with 4 bases lying between them. The CDR3 loop spans 14 amino acids. The V gene's germline CDR1 is MRHNA and CDR2 SNTAGT. The CDR3 is CASSDSDNTGELFF. CDR3 DNA: TGTGCCAGCAGTGACTCGGACAACACCGGGGAGCTGTTTTTT.

The rearrangement links TRBV28 to TRBJ1-6; D unclear. The CDR3 is 17 residues long. Trimming pared 6 bases from V and 5 bases from J, leaving 20 bases between. CDR1 and CDR2 from the germline V gene are MDHEN and SYDVKM. The CDR3 region has the DNA TGTGCCAGCAGGTTCCCCCGGCCCGGATGGAATAATTCACCCCTCCACTTT. Translating it yields CASRFPRPGWNNSPLHF.

CDR3 residues: CASSLVGGDYGYTF. The CDR3 DNA reads as TGTGCCAGCAGCTTAGTAGGCGGGGACTATGGCTACACCTTC. This chain links TRBV7-9 with TRBJ1-2; D gene uncertain. V was shortened by 1 base and J by 3 bases, with 9 bases between the two germline ends. Germline V gives CDR1 SEHNR, CDR2 FQNEAQ (reference sequence). This CDR3 region has 14 residues.

This clone was seen more than once but under ten times. The chain couples TRBV19 to TRBJ2-6; no clear D gene. The CDR3 has 14 residues. V was clipped by 8 bases and J by 0 bases, with 8 bases between them. Germline CDR1 reads LNHDA; CDR2 reads SQIVND (reference sequence). DNA for the CDR3: TGTGCCAGTCGTGACGGCTCTGGGGCCAACGTCCTGACTTTC. It is translated as CASRDGSGANVLTF.

The chain carries TRBV12-3 or TRBV12-4 and TRBJ1-1; D gene unclear. V was cut by 5 bases and J by 4 bases, with 8 bases left in between. This CDR3 comprises 12 residues. The CDR3 reads CASSLWFTEAFF. Here the CDR3 DNA reads TGTGCCAGCAGTCTGTGGTTCACTGAAGCTTTCTTT.

The CDR3 DNA sequence: TGTGCCTGGACCCCCCGCGGGTTGGCCGGTCACACTGAAGCTTTCTTT. It yields the protein CAWTPRGLAGHTEAFF. The chain recombines TRBV30 with TRBJ1-1; the D is unclear. The V and J ends lost 4 bases and 3 bases respectively, with 21 bases between them. This CDR3 region has 16 residues. Germline CDR1 is GTSNPN and CDR2 is SVGIG (reference sequence).

This sequence joins TRBV4-1 and TRBJ2-7; D possibly matches TRBD1 or TRBD2 (5 bases each). The CDR3 totals 15 residues. V was pared by 7 bases and J by 3 bases, with 19 bases between. Per germline, CDR1 MGHRA and CDR2 YSYEKL. As DNA, the CDR3 is TGCGCCAGCAACCGGGGACCGCCGGCCCTCTACGAGCAGTACTTC. Translation gives CASNRGPPALYEQYF.

The rearrangement links TRBV7-9 to TRBJ2-5; TRBD2 agrees at 9 bases. The CDR3 length is 19 residues. Germline-derived CDR1 and CDR2 are SEHNR and FQNEAQ (reference sequence). Losses at the gene ends were 5 bases for V and 0 bases for J; bases not matched to a gene: 16. Here the CDR3 DNA reads TGTGCCAGCAGCCCCCCCCCGTCCAGCGGGGGGACTAACCAAGAGACCCAGTACTTC. Translated, it gives CASSPPPSSGGTNQETQYF.

CDR3 nucleotides: TGTGCCAGCTCACCACGGGGGGCGGATAATGAAAAACTGTTTTTT. Its translation is CASSPRGADNEKLFF. The rearrangement links TRBV18 to TRBJ1-4, with TRBD1 as a possible D gene (6 bases). Germline V gives CDR1 KGHSH, CDR2 LQKENI. CDR3 size: 15 residues. V lost 1 base and J lost 4, with 10 bases in between.

The CDR3: CASRYGTSEMNEQFF. The CDR3 DNA is TGTGCCAGCAGATACGGGACTTCTGAAATGAATGAGCAGTTCTTC. The chain joins TRBV27 to TRBJ2-1, with D maybe TRBD2 (6 bases). V was pared by 6 bases and J by 7 bases, with 19 bases between. The germline V gene has CDR1 MNHEY and CDR2 SMNVEV (reference sequence). The CDR3 contains 15 residues.

The rearrangement joins TRBV7-9 to TRBJ1-1, with TRBD1 as a possible D gene (5 bases). The CDR3 runs 17 residues. Trimming shortened V by 0 bases and J by 3 bases, and 17 bases separated the two germline ends. Germline values: CDR1 SEHNR, CDR2 FQNEAQ (reference sequence). The CDR3 is CASSLARWGVTYTEAFF. The DNA for the CDR3 is TGTGCCAGCAGCTTAGCGCGCTGGGGGGTGACGTACACTGAAGCTTTCTTT.

This rearrangement joins TRBV10-3 to TRBJ2-3; D is undetermined. This CDR3 is 13 amino acids long. Germline CDR1 and CDR2: ENHRY and SYGVKD. V gave up 5 bases and J gave up 0 bases, with 6 bases separating them. The CDR3 is CAISPVSTDTQYF. In nucleotides, the CDR3 is TGTGCCATCAGTCCGGTGAGCACAGATACGCAGTATTTT.

The J gene is TRBJ2-3, the V gene TRBV7-9, with D unresolved. In germline, CDR1 is SEHNR, CDR2 FQNEAQ (reference sequence). The CDR3 contains 11 residues. Trimming took off 5 bases at V and 6 bases at J, with 6 bases between the two ends. The CDR3 bases are TGTGCCAGCAGCCCCAAGGATACGCAGTATTTT. Its protein is CASSPKDTQYF.

The chain employs TRBV24-1 and TRBJ2-5; 11 bases align to TRBD2. The CDR3 extends over 17 amino acids. The germline gives CDR1 KGHDR, CDR2 SFDVKD. Trimming removed 3 bases from V and 5 bases from J; junction bases left unmatched: 10. CDR3 DNA: TGTGCCACCAGTGATCCTACAATAGCGGGGGGGCACGAGACCCAGTACTTC. This sequence encodes CATSDPTIAGGHETQYF.

This clone was observed a few times. The J gene is TRBJ1-2, the V gene TRBV6-1; TRBD1 matches at 7 bases. The V segment lost 2 bases and the J segment 7 bases; nucleotides outside the gene matches: 7. The CDR3 has 14 residues. CDR1 is MNHNS and CDR2 is SASEGT in the germline V gene. CDR3 amino acids: CASSELGTVLGYTF. The CDR3 DNA is TGTGCCAGCAGTGAATTGGGGACAGTTCTTGGCTACACCTTC.

This clone was seen a handful of times. The gene calls are TRBV27 and TRBJ1-2, with unresolved D. CDR3 length: 13 amino acids. Germline CDR1 is MNHEY and CDR2 is SMNVEV (reference sequence). V gave up 9 bases and J gave up 0 bases, with 11 bases separating them. CDR3 amino acids: CASRREANYGYTF. In DNA form, the CDR3 reads TGTGCCAGTCGACGGGAAGCTAACTATGGCTACACCTTC.

This chain joins TRBV7-8 and TRBJ1-3; D not resolved. V was trimmed by 7 bases and J by 0 bases, leaving 16 bases between them. Germline CDR1 SGHVS, CDR2 FQNEAQ. The CDR3 totals 16 residues. The CDR3 sequence is CASKIEGTRSGNTIYF. The CDR3 coding sequence is TGTGCCAGCAAAATTGAGGGCACACGCTCTGGAAACACCATATATTTT.